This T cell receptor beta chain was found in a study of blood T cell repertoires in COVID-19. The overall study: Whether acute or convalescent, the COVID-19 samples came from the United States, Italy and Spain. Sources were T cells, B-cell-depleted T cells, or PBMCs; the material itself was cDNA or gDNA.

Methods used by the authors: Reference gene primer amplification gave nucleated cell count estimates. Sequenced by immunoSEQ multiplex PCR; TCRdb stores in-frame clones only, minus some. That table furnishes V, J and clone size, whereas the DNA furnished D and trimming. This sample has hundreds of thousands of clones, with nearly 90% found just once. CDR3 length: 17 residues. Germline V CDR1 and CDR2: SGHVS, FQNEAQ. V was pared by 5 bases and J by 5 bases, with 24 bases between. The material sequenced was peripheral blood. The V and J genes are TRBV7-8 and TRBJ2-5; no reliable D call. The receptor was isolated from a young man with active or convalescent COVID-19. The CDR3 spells CASSPDNSQSPYETQYF. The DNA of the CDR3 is TGTGCCAGCAGCCCTGACAACTCCCAAAGTCCATATGAGACCCAGTACTTC.